This T cell receptor (beta chain) appears in the sequencing data of a study of CD8+CD57+ T cells in acquired aplastic anemia. Study information: Each DNA sample taken from sorted CD4+ and CD8+ cells came to 3 to 4 ug on average.

Study-wide points: The study identified 25 to 30 CD8+ CDR3 sequences shared by patients and controls.

This CDR3 has 17 amino acids. The ends were cut back, 3 bases at V and 4 bases at J, with 21 bases in the middle. The germline V gene has CDR1 SGHDT and CDR2 YYEEEE. Profiles of TCR beta VDJ and CDR3 were generated from a genomic DNA template. Each CDR3 protein gets one entry after TCRdb re-called the reads with MiXCR. The data contain about 68,000 distinct CDR3 sequences, 45% to 60% of them singletons. This clonotype was seen ten or more times. Its antigen is unidentified. The receptor was derived from a human donor in good health, serving as a control. The sample comprised sorted CD4+, CD8+, or CD8+CD57+ T cells (not recorded which) from PBMCs. This rearrangement joins TRBV5-6 to TRBJ2-3, with D possibly matching TRBD1 (5 bases). This chain's CDR3 is CASSSTDELFEADTQYF. The CDR3 region has the DNA TGTGCCAGCAGCTCGACAGATGAACTGTTTGAGGCAGATACGCAGTATTTT.